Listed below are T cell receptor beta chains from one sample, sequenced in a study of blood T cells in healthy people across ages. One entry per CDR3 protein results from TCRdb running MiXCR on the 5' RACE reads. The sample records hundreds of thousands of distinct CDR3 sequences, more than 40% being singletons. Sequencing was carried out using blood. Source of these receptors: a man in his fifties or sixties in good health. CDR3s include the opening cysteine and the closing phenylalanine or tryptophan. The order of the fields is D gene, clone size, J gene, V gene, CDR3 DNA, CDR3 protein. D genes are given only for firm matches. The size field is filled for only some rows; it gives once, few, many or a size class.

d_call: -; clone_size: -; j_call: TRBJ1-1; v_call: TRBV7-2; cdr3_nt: TGTGCCAGCACCCCGTCGTGGGGCACTGAAGCTTTCTTT; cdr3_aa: CASTPSWGTEAFF
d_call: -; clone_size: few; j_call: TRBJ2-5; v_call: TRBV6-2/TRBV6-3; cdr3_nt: TGTGCCAGCAGTTATCACTGGGAAGAGACCCAGTACTTC; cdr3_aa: CASSYHWEETQYF
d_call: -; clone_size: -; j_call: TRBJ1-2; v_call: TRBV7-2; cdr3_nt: TGTGCCAGCAGACTCGTATTACTGGATGGCTACACCTTC; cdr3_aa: CASRLVLLDGYTF
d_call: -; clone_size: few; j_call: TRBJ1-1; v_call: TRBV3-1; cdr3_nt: TGTGCCAGCAGCCAAGCTAGCGGGGTAGAAGCTTTCTTT; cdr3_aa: CASSQASGVEAFF
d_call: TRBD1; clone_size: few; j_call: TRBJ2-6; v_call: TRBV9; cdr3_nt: TGTGCCAGCAGCGTAGCAACAGGGGAAGCTCCTGGGGCCAACGTCCTGACTTTC; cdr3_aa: CASSVATGEAPGANVLTF
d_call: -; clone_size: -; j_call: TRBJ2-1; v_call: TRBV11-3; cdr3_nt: TGTGCCAGCAGCAACGGGACACCGGGGCTCAATGAGCAGTTCTTC; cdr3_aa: CASSNGTPGLNEQFF
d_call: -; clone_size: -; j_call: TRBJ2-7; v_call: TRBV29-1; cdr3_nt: TGCAGCGTGGAGGGCAGGTTGCAAGAGACCCGGTACTTC; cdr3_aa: CSVEGRLQETRYF
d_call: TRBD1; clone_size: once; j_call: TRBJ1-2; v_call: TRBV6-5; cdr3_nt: TGTGCCAGCAGTACACGGACAGGGACTTATGGCTACACCTTC; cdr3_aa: CASSTRTGTYGYTF
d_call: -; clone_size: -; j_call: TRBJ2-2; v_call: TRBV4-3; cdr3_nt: TGCGCCAGCAGCCAAGAGTGCCCGGGTACCGGGGAGCTGTTTTTT; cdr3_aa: CASSQECPGTGELFF
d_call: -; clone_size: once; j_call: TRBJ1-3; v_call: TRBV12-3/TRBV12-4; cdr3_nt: TGTGCCAGCAGTCCGCGCGCTTCCAGCACCATATATTTT; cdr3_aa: CASSPRASSTIYF
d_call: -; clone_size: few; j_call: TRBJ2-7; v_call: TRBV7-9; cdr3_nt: TGTGCCAGCAGAGCGGACAGTGCCTACGAGCAGTACTTC; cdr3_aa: CASRADSAYEQYF
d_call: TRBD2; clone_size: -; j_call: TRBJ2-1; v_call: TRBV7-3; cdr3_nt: TGTGCCAGCAGCTCAGGGGGACTAGCGGATGAGCAGTTCTTC; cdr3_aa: CASSSGGLADEQFF
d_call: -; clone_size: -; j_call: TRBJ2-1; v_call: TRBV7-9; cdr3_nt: TGTGCCAGCAGCCAATCGTTTGGTGAGCAGTTCTTC; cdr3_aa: CASSQSFGEQFF